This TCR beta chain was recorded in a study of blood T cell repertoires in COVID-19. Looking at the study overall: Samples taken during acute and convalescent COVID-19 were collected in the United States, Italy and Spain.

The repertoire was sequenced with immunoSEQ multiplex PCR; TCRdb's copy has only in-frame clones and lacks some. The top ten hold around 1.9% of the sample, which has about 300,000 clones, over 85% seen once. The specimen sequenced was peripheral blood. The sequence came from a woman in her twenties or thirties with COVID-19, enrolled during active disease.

DNA of the CDR3: TGTGCCAGCAGCCCCGGGACAGCGAACTATGGCTACACCTTC. Translated, it gives CASSPGTANYGYTF. The rearrangement joins TRBV5-5 to TRBJ1-2; 7 bases line up with TRBD1. The germline V gene has CDR1 SGHKS and CDR2 YYEKEE (reference sequence). Trimming cost V 4 bases and J 2 bases; bases outside gene matches: 5. This CDR3 spans 14 amino acids.